In its sample, the clone carrying this TCR beta chain was seen once. Sequencing was performed with immunoSEQ multiplex PCR; in TCRdb, only in-frame clones are kept and a portion is missing. Among about 67,000 clones listed, roughly nine tenths were seen once. The record originates from a study of T cell changes during pregnancy in multiple sclerosis. CDR1 SQVTM and CDR2 ANQGSEA come from the germline V gene. V shed 8 bases, J shed 8 bases, and the junction held 8 bases outside the gene matches. The CDR3 covers 12 residues. The sequenced sample was peripheral blood, obtained in the second trimester of pregnancy. The TCR sequence derives from a female donor with multiple sclerosis, enrolled in a pregnancy study. The rearrangement uses TRBV29-1 and TRBJ2-2; 7 bases fit TRBD1. The CDR3 sequence is CSMTGWGGELFF. The CDR3 DNA reads as TGCAGCATGACAGGGTGGGGAGGGGAGCTGTTTTTT.